The sequence of this T cell receptor (beta chain) was determined in a study of a mutant IDH1 vaccine in newly diagnosed glioma (dated by TCRdb to 2020 to 2023). Looking at the study overall: Patients were given eight vaccinations, in weeks 1, 3, 5, 7, 11, 15, 19 and 23, which matched visits V03 through V10. Of the approximately 35 treated patients, 62.5% were male and about 40% were female, and a mean age of 40.4 years was recorded. Before enrollment, most patients had been given radiochemotherapy with temozolomide as standard therapy, while the rest had received either radiotherapy alone or temozolomide alone. In the chemotherapy-containing groups, vaccination started alongside temozolomide cycles, whereas in patients who had radiotherapy alone it started 4-6 weeks after radiotherapy. For exploratory analyses, approximately 23 treated patients had longitudinal TCRB deep sequencing done wherever samples were available. Peripheral blood was drawn at six visits: V03 (baseline), V05, V07, V10, V12 and V13. On the study overall, not on this receptor specifically: PBMC samples for TCRB deep sequencing were selected based on availability. Across multiple MHC alleles, vaccine-induced immune responses were seen in more than 90% of patients. Pseudoprogression appeared unrelated to alterations in the top peripheral T cell clonotypes detected by TCRB sequencing. The authors noted that analyses of patient blood samples could not be reproduced because of sample limitations.

Receptor amplification or capture employed the immunoSEQ multiplex PCR assay. Rearranged TCR beta chain sequences were amplified using the hsTCRB Kit according to the manufacturer's protocol. TCRB libraries were sequenced on an Illumina MiSeq. The authors' pipeline ran thus. Demultiplexing, trimming and gene mapping were performed with the kit vendor's proprietary platform. The table comes from immuneACCESS by way of TCRdb, which keeps in-frame sequences with V and J called. Part of the clones is missing from these tables; in studies checked, under half for an unresolved V gene and the rest for unknown reasons. V and J calls and clone size are as listed in that table; D and trimming were resolved from the DNA. The sample profile shows tens of thousands of clones; roughly 82% of them were found once. The top ten constitute approximately 3% of the sample. This specimen's time point label, per the study, means: week 5, during vaccination. Each vaccine dose was 300 ug of a 20-mer mutant IDH1 peptide in Montanide, given subcutaneously with topical imiquimod. Newly diagnosed WHO grade 3 or 4 IDH1-mutant astrocytomas showing loss of nuclear ATRX were present in the donors. The samples were drawn from NOA16, a multicentre, single-arm, open-label phase I trial in Germany that tested a mutant IDH1 peptide vaccine in humans for the first time. Genomic DNA for TCRB sequencing was extracted from EDTA blood using the DNeasy Blood and Tissue Kit.

From a lookup of the germline V gene, CDR1 and CDR2 are LGHNA and YNFKEQ. Taken from cysteine to phenylalanine, the CDR3 has 13 residues. The CDR3 DNA has 39 bases and is translated from base 1. V loses 0 bases of germline sequence and J loses 0 bases, and the interval between the two ends is 0 bases. As concerns this clone: There is no known antigen for this receptor. Base-call qualities are not available, and no considerably larger clone is one nucleotide away. The sample has other DNA sequences that encode this CDR3 too.

Here the sequenced sample was PBMCs, taken from a glioma patient whose treatment included an IDH1 peptide vaccine. The chain is made from TRBV4-2 and TRBJ1-5; no D gene is confidently identified. This sequence was found in a woman aged 18 to 35 with glioma. Some clones in this sample may be carry-over from other donors' samples. Here the CDR3 is given as CASSQDSNQPQHF. The DNA sequence is as follows: TGTGCCAGCAGCCAAGATAGCAATCAGCCCCAGCATTTT.